What follows are 18 T cell receptor beta chains derived from one specimen sequenced in a study of CD8+CD57+ T cells in acquired aplastic anemia. Profiles of TCR beta VDJ and CDR3 were generated from a genomic DNA template. From the reads, TCRdb called clonotypes with MiXCR, one entry per CDR3 protein. Among about 150,000 distinct CDR3 sequences listed, just over 50% were seen once. In patients chosen for sequencing, flow cytometry had shown CD8+CD57+ cell expansion. Sequenced input: sorted CD4+, CD8+, or CD8+CD57+ T cells (not recorded which) from PBMCs. The receptor set was obtained from a human donor with aplastic anemia.

Concerning this clonotype itself: A read error is possible here, since a much larger clone lies one base away. The rearrangement joins TRBV6-5 to TRBJ2-7; perhaps TRBD2 as D (6 bases). Germline lookup yields CDR1 MNHEY and CDR2 SVGAGI. The CDR3 covers 12 residues. The CDR3 reads CVSSYSEGEQYF. In nucleotides, the CDR3 is TGTGTCAGCAGTTACTCGGAGGGTGAGCAGTACTTC.

This clonotype was seen ten or more times. The chain combines TRBV20-1 with TRBJ1-5; 7 bases align to TRBD1. Germline CDR1 reads DFQATT; CDR2 reads SNEGSKA (reference sequence). The CDR3 runs 17 residues. Germline trimming cut 2 bases from V and 0 bases from J; bases unmatched to any gene: 10. The CDR3 nucleotides are TGCAGTGCTAGATTGCTCGGGGGACAGACTAGCAATCAGCCCCAGCATTTT. Its translation: CSARLLGGQTSNQPQHF.

This clonotype was counted many times. This sequence joins TRBV13 and TRBJ1-2, with D unresolved. Trimming removed 0 bases from V and 4 bases from J, with 15 bases in between. CDR1 is PRHDT and CDR2 is FYEKMQ in the germline V gene (reference sequence). This CDR3 spans 16 amino acids. The CDR3 nucleotides are TGTGCCAGCAGCTTAGGCCTGTCAGAAAGAAGCTATGGCTACACCTTC. Amino acids: CASSLGLSERSYGYTF.

The CDR3 reads CASSFALRMNTEAFF. CDR3 bases: TGTGCCAGCAGCTTCGCTTTGCGGATGAACACTGAAGCTTTCTTT. The chain recombines TRBV7-2 with TRBJ1-1; D not certain. Germline CDR1 reads SGHTA; CDR2 reads FQGNSA. V was pared by 3 bases and J by 0 bases, with 11 bases between. The CDR3 is 15 amino acids.

The J gene is TRBJ2-2, the V gene TRBV19; 8 bases map to TRBD2. The CDR3 totals 14 residues. The V gene's germline CDR1 is LNHDA and CDR2 SQIVND (reference sequence). V shed 9 bases and J 4 bases; nucleotides not matched to a gene: 7. The CDR3 DNA reads as TGTGCCAGCCGATCGCGGGAGGTCACCGGGGAGCTGTTTTTT. Translated, it gives CASRSREVTGELFF.

On this clonotype itself: With a much larger clone just one base away, this may be a read error. V usage is TRBV6-2 or TRBV6-3 and J usage is TRBJ2-5, with D unclear. CDR3 length: 14 residues. CDR1 MNHEY and CDR2 SVGEGT come from the germline V gene. Trimming took 5 bases from V and 1 from J, leaving 11 bases between them. DNA for the CDR3: TGTGCCAGCAGTGTACACCTGTGCCAAGAGACCCAGTACTTC. Protein: CASSVHLCQETQYF.

The chain uses TRBV20-1 and TRBJ2-3, with a weak D call TRBD1 (5 bases). With 2 bases removed from V and 4 bases from J, the gap between germline ends came to 13 bases. The V gene's germline CDR1 is DFQATT and CDR2 SNEGSKA (reference sequence). CDR3 length: 14 residues. CDR3 in amino acids: CSARLTGRSDTQYF. The CDR3 DNA is TGCAGTGCTAGATTAACAGGTCGTTCAGATACGCAGTATTTT.

This clonotype was observed many times. The chain employs TRBV19 and TRBJ2-1, with D tentatively TRBD1 (5 bases). Germline CDR1 reads LNHDA; CDR2 reads SQIVND (reference sequence). Trimming took off 5 bases at V and 1 base at J, with 18 bases between the two ends. The CDR3 totals 17 residues. As DNA, the CDR3 is TGTGCCAGTAGTTACCGCCTCCAGGACATTTCCTACAATGAGCAGTTCTTC. Protein: CASSYRLQDISYNEQFF.

This clonotype has ten or more counts. V and J are TRBV29-1 and TRBJ2-7; no clear D. CDR1 is SQVTM, CDR2 ANQGSEA, per germline. The V end lost 4 bases, the J end lost 0 bases, and 13 bases lay between the germline ends. This CDR3 is 14 amino acids long. The CDR3 loop is CSVAGDENSYEQYF. In DNA form, the CDR3 reads TGCAGCGTTGCGGGCGACGAGAACTCCTACGAGCAGTACTTC.

The chain carries TRBV7-2 and TRBJ2-5, with unresolved D. This CDR3 spans 13 amino acids. The V end lost 1 base, the J end lost 3 bases, and 6 bases lay between the germline ends. The germline V gene has CDR1 SGHTA and CDR2 FQGNSA. DNA for the CDR3: TGTGCCAGCAGCTTAGTCAACGAAGAGACCCAGTACTTC. Protein: CASSLVNEETQYF.

This chain uses TRBV11-2 with TRBJ2-5; TRBD2 matches at 12 bases. Germline CDR1 SGHAT, CDR2 FQNNGV. Germline trimming cut 4 bases from V and 4 bases from J; bases unmatched to any gene: 10. This CDR3 is built from 17 residues. The CDR3 nucleotides are TGTGCCAGCAGCTCGTTACTAGCGGGAGGCCCTACAGAGACCCAGTACTTC. It specifies CASSSLLAGGPTETQYF.

V and J are TRBV2 and TRBJ2-7; 7 bases are shared with TRBD1. This CDR3 has 14 amino acids. Germline CDR1 SNHLY, CDR2 FYNNEI. The trim removed 6 bases at V and 5 bases at J, leaving 10 bases unmatched. The CDR3 bases are TGTGCCAGCAGGGACGGTGGACAGGTCGACGAGCAGTACTTC. This codes for CASRDGGQVDEQYF.

The chain has TRBV19 and TRBJ2-7, with TRBD1 matching 7 bases. Germline V gene sequence: CDR1 LNHDA, CDR2 SQIVND (reference sequence). V lost 5 bases, J lost 4 bases, and 8 bases stayed unmatched. The CDR3 spans 14 residues. The CDR3 loop reads CASSATGHRYEQYF. The CDR3 nucleotides read TGTGCCAGTAGTGCGACAGGGCACCGGTACGAGCAGTACTTC.

This clonotype has a count of ten or more. The genes are TRBV6-1 and TRBJ2-7; TRBD1 matches 7 bases. The germline gives CDR1 MNHNS, CDR2 SASEGT. V shed 8 bases and J 3 bases; nucleotides not matched to a gene: 4. The CDR3 covers 12 residues. The CDR3 nucleotides are TGTGCCAGCGAGGGACAGAACTACGAGCAGTACTTC. The encoded protein is CASEGQNYEQYF.

The gene calls are TRBV10-3 and TRBJ1-1; D is perhaps TRBD1 (6 bases). Germline V lookup: CDR1 ENHRY, CDR2 SYGVKD. The CDR3 extends over 15 amino acids. V lost 2 bases to trimming and J lost 3 bases, with 13 bases between them. The CDR3 reads CAISENGGQDTEAFF. DNA of the CDR3: TGTGCCATCAGTGAGAACGGGGGGCAAGACACTGAAGCTTTCTTT.

This clonotype was seen only a few times. This chain connects TRBV2 to TRBJ1-2; D unclear. CDR1 and CDR2 from the germline V gene are SNHLY and FYNNEI. There are 13 residues in the CDR3. The ends were cut back, 3 bases at V and 1 base at J, with 6 bases in the middle. The DNA for the CDR3 is TGTGCCAGCAGTGACGCGGGTAACTATGGCTACACCTTC. Translated: CASSDAGNYGYTF.

V usage is TRBV20-1 and J usage is TRBJ1-1; D gene uncertain. The CDR3 runs 12 residues. V was shortened by 1 base and J by 11 bases, with 14 bases between the two germline ends. Germline lookup yields CDR1 DFQATT and CDR2 SNEGSKA (reference sequence). As DNA, the CDR3 is TGCAGTGCTAGAGGATGGACCGGGGAGGCTTTCTTT. As protein: CSARGWTGEAFF.

With regard to this clonotype: The CDR3 carries no conserved terminal phenylalanine or tryptophan, so it likely arises from a read error. The chain carries TRBV9 and TRBJ1-1; 7 bases match TRBD1. This CDR3 is built from 13 residues. The ends lost 4 bases at V and 8 bases at J; junction bases unmatched: 8. Looked up from germline, CDR1 is SGDLS and CDR2 is YYNGEE. The DNA for the CDR3 is TGTGCCAGCAGCCCAAGAACAGGGGAGGAAGCTTTCGTT. It is translated as CASSPRTGEEAFV.